These T cell receptor beta chains were read from a single sample in a study of OX40 agonist ivuxolimab in advanced cancers. The assay was immunoSEQ multiplex PCR, and TCRdb's table has in-frame clones only and misses some. The table includes approximately 80,000 clones, approximately 85% detected once. The input for sequencing was CD4+ or CD8+ T cells sorted from blood, taken in a trial of the OX40 agonist ivuxolimab. These receptors all stem from an adult with an advanced solid tumor such as melanoma, head and neck, liver or kidney cancer. CDR3s include the opening cysteine and the closing phenylalanine or tryptophan. The D gene is left open where the match is weak. The size of a clone is reported for some rows only, either as once, few or many, or as a class for expanded clones.

j_call v_call clone_size cdr3_length d_call cdr3_aa cdr3_nt
TRBJ2-1 TRBV5-1 - 17 TRBD2 CASRAGLAVGSYNEQFF TGCGCCAGCAGGGCGGGACTAGCAGTGGGGAGTTACAATGAGCAGTTCTTC
TRBJ1-2 TRBV19 - 18 TRBD1 CASSMPGEGAPTSYGYTF TGTGCCAGTAGTATGCCCGGGGAGGGGGCCCCTACCTCCTATGGCTACACCTTC
TRBJ2-5 TRBV5-4 - 17 - CASSPSAGRLLQETQYF TGTGCCAGCAGCCCCTCCGCAGGGCGACTTTTACAAGAGACCCAGTACTTC
TRBJ1-1 TRBV6-5 - 14 TRBD1 CASHNRGRDTEAFF TGTGCCAGCCATAACAGGGGACGCGACACTGAAGCTTTCTTT
TRBJ1-5 TRBV2 once 16 - CASSALFMGLNQPQHF TGTGCCAGCAGCGCCCTTTTCATGGGGCTCAATCAGCCCCAGCATTTT
TRBJ1-1 TRBV6-4 - 15 - CASKVDGLANTEAFF TGTGCCAGCAAGGTGGACGGGTTGGCGAACACTGAAGCTTTCTTT
TRBJ1-2 TRBV5-1 - 14 TRBD1 CASSTDGTGDGYTF TGCGCCAGCAGCACCGACGGGACAGGGGATGGCTACACCTTC
TRBJ1-1 TRBV6-5 - 14 TRBD1 CASSPTGWGTEAFF TGTGCCAGCAGTCCGACAGGGTGGGGCACTGAAGCTTTCTTT
TRBJ2-7 TRBV11-2 - 12 TRBD2 CASSSGRDEQYF TGTGCCAGCAGCTCCGGGAGGGACGAGCAGTACTTC
TRBJ2-1 TRBV7-2 - 12 - CASSLSWNEQFF TGTGCCAGCAGCTTAAGCTGGAATGAGCAGTTCTTC
TRBJ1-5 TRBV7-2 - 14 - CASSLGGAGKPQHF TGTGCCAGCAGCTTAGGGGGGGCAGGTAAGCCCCAGCATTTT
TRBJ2-3 TRBV7-9 - 11 - CASSYSDTQYF TGTGCCAGCAGCTACTCAGATACGCAGTATTTT
TRBJ1-4 TRBV7-2 - 12 - CASSLGNEKLFF TGTGCCAGCAGCTTGGGGAATGAAAAACTGTTTTTT
TRBJ1-2 TRBV5-4 - 13 - CASRSGAKGGYTF TGTGCCAGCAGGTCGGGGGCAAAGGGAGGCTACACCTTC
TRBJ1-5 TRBV19 - 15 TRBD1 CASSTVDRLNQPQHF TGTGCCAGTAGTACCGTGGACAGGCTCAATCAGCCCCAGCATTTT
TRBJ2-7 TRBV7-2 - 14 - CASSFDTTLYEQYF TGTGCCAGCAGCTTTGACACCACCCTCTACGAGCAGTACTTC
TRBJ1-1 TRBV11-2 - 15 - CASSPGGRKNTEAFF TGTGCCAGCAGCCCAGGCGGCAGAAAGAACACTGAAGCTTTCTTT
TRBJ1-5 TRBV6-5 - 15 - CASTAQTRSNQPQHF TGTGCCAGCACTGCGCAGACCCGTAGCAATCAGCCCCAGCATTTT
TRBJ1-6 TRBV6-5 - 13 - CASMDSYNSPLHF TGTGCCAGCATGGACAGCTATAATTCACCCCTCCACTTT
TRBJ1-3 TRBV6-6 - 15 - CASSYSGNSGNTIYF TGTGCCAGCAGTTACTCGGGAAACTCTGGAAACACCATATATTTT
TRBJ1-6 TRBV9 few 15 TRBD1 CASSVSSQGASPLHF TGTGCCAGCAGCGTATCGTCCCAGGGGGCCTCACCCCTCCACTTT
TRBJ1-4 TRBV6-5 - 15 - CASSLLQGASEKLFF TGTGCCAGCAGCTTACTCCAGGGCGCAAGTGAAAAACTGTTTTTT
TRBJ1-1 TRBV4-1 - 15 TRBD1 CASSQVRGPGTEAFF TGCGCCAGCAGCCAAGTAAGGGGGCCGGGCACTGAAGCTTTCTTT
TRBJ1-2 TRBV6-1 - 17 - CASSEDRTTGKNYGYTF TGTGCCAGCAGTGAAGACCGGACTACAGGGAAGAACTATGGCTACACCTTC
TRBJ1-1 TRBV5-1 few 14 TRBD1 CASSPGTGGTEAFF TGCGCCAGCAGCCCGGGGACAGGGGGGACTGAAGCTTTCTTT
TRBJ2-5 TRBV11-2 - 16 TRBD2 CASSLGGTSGRETQYF TGTGCCAGCAGCTTAGGCGGCACTAGCGGACGAGAGACCCAGTACTTC
TRBJ1-2 TRBV30 - 12 - CAWSAGASGYTF TGTGCCTGGAGTGCTGGGGCTTCTGGCTACACCTTC